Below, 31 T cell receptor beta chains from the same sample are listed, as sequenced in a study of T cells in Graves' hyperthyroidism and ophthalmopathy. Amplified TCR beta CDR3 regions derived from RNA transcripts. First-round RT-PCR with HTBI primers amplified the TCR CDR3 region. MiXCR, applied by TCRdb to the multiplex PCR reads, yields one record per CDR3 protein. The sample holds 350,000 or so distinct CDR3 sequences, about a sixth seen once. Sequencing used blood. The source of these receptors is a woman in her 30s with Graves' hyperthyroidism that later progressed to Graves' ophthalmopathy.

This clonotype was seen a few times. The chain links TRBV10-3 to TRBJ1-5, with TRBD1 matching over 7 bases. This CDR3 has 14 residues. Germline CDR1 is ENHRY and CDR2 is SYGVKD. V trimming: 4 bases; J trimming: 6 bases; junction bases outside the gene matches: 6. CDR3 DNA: TGTGCCATCAGTGGAAGGGGGCTGGGTCAGCCCCAGCATTTT. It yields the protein CAISGRGLGQPQHF.

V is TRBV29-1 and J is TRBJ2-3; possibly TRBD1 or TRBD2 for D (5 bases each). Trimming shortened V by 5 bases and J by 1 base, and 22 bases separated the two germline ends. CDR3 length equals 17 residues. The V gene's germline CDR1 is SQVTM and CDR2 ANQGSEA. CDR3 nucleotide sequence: TGCAGCGTTCGTTTAAGCTCCTCGAGAGGGGGCACAGATACGCAGTATTTT. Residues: CSVRLSSSRGGTDTQYF.

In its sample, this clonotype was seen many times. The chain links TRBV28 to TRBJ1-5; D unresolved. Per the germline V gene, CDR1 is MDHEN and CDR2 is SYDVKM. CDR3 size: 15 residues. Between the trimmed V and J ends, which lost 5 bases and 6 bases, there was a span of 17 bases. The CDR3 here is CASSLLDGGIQPQHF. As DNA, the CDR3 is TGTGCCAGCAGTCTCCTGGACGGCGGTATTCAGCCCCAGCATTTT.

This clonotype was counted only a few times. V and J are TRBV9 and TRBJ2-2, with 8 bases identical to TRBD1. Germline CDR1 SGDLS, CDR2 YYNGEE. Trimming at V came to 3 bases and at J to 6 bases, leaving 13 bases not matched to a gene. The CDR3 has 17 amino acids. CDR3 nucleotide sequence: TGTGCCAGCAGCGCCCGAAAGGGACAGGCCCTCCCCGGGGAGCTGTTTTTT. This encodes CASSARKGQALPGELFF.

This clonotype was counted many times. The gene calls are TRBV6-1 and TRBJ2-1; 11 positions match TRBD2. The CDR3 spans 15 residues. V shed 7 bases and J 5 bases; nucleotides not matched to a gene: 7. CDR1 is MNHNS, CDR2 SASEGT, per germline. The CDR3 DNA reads TGTGCCAGCACCCTAGCGGGAGGAGATCACAATGAGCAGTTCTTC. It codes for CASTLAGGDHNEQFF.

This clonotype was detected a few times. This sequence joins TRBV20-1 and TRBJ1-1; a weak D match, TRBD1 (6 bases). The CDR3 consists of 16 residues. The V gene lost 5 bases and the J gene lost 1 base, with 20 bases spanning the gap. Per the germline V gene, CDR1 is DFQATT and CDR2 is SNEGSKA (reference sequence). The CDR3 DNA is TGCAGTGCTCCCCCTAGAAGACAGGTGGGGAACACTGAAGCTTTCTTT. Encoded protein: CSAPPRRQVGNTEAFF.

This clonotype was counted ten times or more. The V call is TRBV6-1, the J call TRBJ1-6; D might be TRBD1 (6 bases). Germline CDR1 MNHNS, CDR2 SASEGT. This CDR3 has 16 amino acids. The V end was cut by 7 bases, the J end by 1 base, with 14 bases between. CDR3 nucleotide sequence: TGTGCCAGCACCACAGACAGGATATCCTATAATTCACCCCTCCACTTT. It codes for CASTTDRISYNSPLHF.

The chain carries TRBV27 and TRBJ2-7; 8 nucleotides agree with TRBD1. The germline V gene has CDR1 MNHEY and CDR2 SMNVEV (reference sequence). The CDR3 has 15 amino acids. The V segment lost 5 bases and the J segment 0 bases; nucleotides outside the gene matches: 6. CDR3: CASSETGGTSYEQYF. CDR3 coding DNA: TGTGCCAGCAGTGAAACAGGGGGTACCTCCTACGAGCAGTACTTC.

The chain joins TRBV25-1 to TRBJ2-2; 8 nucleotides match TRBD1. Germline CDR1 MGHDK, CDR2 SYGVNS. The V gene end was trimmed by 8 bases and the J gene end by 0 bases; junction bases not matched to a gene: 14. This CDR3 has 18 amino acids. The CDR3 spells CASWFPGTGHTNTGELFF. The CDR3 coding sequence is TGTGCCAGCTGGTTTCCCGGGACAGGACATACGAACACCGGGGAGCTGTTTTTT.

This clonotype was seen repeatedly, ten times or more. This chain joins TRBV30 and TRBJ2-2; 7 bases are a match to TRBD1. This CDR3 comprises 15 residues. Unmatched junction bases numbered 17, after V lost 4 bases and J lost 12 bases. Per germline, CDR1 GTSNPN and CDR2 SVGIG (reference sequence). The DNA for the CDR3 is TGTGCCTGGAACTACGACAGGGTCGTGAGTCCGAAGCTGTTTTTT. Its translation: CAWNYDRVVSPKLFF. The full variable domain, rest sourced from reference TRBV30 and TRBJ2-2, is SQTIHQWPATLVQPVGSPLSLECTVEGTSNPNLYWYRQAAGRGLQLLFYSVGIGQISSEVPQNLSASRPQDRQFILSSKKLLLSDSGFYLCAWNYDRVVSPKLFFGEGSRLTVL.

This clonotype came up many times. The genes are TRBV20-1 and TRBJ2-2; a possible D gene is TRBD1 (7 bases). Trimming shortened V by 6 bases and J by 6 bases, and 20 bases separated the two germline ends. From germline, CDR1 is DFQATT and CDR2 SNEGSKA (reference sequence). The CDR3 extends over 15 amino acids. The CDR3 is CSAPRGTDPAGELFF. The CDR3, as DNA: TGCAGTGCGCCACGCGGGACAGACCCGGCCGGGGAGCTGTTTTTT.

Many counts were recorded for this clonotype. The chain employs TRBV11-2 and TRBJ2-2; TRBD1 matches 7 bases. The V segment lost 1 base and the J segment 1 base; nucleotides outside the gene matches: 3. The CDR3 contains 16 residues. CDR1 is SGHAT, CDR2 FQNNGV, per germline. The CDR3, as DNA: TGTGCCAGCAGCTTAGTGGGGACAGAGAACACCGGGGAGCTGTTTTTT. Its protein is CASSLVGTENTGELFF.

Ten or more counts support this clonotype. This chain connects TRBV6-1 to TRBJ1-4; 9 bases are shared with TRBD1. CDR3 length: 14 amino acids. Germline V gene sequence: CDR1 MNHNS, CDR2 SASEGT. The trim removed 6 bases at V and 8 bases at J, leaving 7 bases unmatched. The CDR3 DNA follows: TGTGCCAGCAGCCTTACAGGGGGCGCCGAAAAACTGTTTTTT. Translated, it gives CASSLTGGAEKLFF.

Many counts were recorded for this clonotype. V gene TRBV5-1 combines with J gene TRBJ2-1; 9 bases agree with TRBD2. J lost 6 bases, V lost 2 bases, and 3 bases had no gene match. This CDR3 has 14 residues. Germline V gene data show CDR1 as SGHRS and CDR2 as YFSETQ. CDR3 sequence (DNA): TGCGCCAGCAGCTTCGGCGGGAGGGCCAATGAGCAGTTCTTC. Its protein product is CASSFGGRANEQFF.

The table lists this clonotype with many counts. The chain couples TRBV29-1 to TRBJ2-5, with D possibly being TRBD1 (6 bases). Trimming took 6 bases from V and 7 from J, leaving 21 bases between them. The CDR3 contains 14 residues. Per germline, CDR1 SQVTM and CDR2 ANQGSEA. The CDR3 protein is CSVLDSSGRPTQYF. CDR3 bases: TGCAGCGTGCTGGACAGTTCAGGACGTCCGACCCAGTACTTC.

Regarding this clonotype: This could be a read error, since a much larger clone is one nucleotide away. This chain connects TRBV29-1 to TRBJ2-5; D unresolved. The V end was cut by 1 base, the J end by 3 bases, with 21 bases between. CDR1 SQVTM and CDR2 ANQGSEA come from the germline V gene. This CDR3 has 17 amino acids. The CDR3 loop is CSVEARGSKSFKETQYF. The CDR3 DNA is TGCAGCGTTGAAGCACGTGGCAGTAAAAGCTTCAAAGAGACCCAGTACTTC.

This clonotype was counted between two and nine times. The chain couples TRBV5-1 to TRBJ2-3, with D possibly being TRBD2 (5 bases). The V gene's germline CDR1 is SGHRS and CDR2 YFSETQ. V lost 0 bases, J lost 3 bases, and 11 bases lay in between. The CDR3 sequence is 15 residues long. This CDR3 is CASSLEGRGTDTQYF. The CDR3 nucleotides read TGCGCCAGCAGCTTGGAGGGTCGGGGAACAGATACGCAGTATTTT.

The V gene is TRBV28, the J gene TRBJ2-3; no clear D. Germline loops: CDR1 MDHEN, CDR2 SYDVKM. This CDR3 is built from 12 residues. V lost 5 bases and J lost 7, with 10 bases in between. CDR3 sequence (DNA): TGTGCCAGCAGTGAGCGAGAAAATACGCAGTATTTT. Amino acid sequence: CASSERENTQYF.

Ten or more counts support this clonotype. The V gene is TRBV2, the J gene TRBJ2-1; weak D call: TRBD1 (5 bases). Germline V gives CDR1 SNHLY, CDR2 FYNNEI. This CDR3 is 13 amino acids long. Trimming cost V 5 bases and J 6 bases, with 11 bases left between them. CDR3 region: CASSRQTVNEQFF. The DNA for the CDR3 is TGTGCCAGCAGTAGACAGACGGTCAATGAGCAGTTCTTC.

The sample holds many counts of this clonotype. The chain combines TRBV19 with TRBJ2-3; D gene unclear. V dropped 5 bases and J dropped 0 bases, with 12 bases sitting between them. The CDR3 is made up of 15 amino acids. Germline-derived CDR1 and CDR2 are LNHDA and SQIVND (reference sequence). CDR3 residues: CASSGAATSTDTQYF. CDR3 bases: TGTGCCAGTAGTGGTGCAGCGACCAGCACAGATACGCAGTATTTT. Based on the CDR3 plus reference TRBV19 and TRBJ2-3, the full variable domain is DGGITQSPKYLFRKEGQNVTLSCEQNLNHDAMYWYRQDPGQGLRLIYYSQIVNDFQKGDIAEGYSVSREKKESFPLTVTSAQKNPTAFYLCASSGAATSTDTQYFGPGTRLTVL.

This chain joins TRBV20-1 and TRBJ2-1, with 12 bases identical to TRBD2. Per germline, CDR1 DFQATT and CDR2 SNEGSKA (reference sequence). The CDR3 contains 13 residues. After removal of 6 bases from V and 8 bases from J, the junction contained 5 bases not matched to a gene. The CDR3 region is CSAKTSGSDEQFF. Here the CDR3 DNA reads TGCAGTGCAAAGACTAGCGGGAGTGATGAGCAGTTCTTC.

This CDR3 is CASSLGPGGRNTEAFF. CDR3 DNA: TGTGCCAGCAGCTTGGGACCCGGGGGAAGGAACACTGAAGCTTTCTTT. V is TRBV5-4 and J is TRBJ1-1; D is perhaps TRBD1 (5 bases). CDR3 length: 16 amino acids. Germline values: CDR1 SGHNT, CDR2 YYREEE (reference sequence). V lost 0 bases and J lost 1, with 13 bases in between.

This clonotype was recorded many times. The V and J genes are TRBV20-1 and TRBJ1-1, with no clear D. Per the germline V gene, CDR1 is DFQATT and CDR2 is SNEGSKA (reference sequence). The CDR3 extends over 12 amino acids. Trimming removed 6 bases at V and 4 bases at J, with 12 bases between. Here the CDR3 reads CSAKLPGTEAFF. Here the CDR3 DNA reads TGCAGTGCCAAGCTCCCAGGCACTGAAGCTTTCTTT.

CDR3 region: CASRPTGVDRYGYTF. CDR3 sequence (DNA): TGTGCCAGTAGACCAACAGGGGTCGACCGGTATGGCTACACCTTC. The chain has TRBV19 and TRBJ1-2; 7 positions match TRBD1. CDR1 is LNHDA and CDR2 is SQIVND in the germline V gene (reference sequence). V lost 6 bases, J lost 5 bases, and 12 bases stayed unmatched. The length of the CDR3 is 15 residues.

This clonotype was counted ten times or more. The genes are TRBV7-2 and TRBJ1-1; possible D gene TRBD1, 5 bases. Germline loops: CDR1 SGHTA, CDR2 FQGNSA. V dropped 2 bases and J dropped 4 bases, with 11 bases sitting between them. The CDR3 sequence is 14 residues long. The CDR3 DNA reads TGTGCCAGCAGCTTAACTCAGGGCACCACTGAAGCTTTCTTT. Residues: CASSLTQGTTEAFF.

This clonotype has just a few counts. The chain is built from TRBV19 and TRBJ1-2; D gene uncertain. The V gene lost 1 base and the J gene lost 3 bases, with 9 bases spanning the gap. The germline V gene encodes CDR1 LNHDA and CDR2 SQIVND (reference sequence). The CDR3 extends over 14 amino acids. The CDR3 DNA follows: TGTGCCAGTAGTATAGTTGGCAGAGACTATGGCTACACCTTC. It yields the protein CASSIVGRDYGYTF. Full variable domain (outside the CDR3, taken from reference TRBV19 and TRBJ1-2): DGGITQSPKYLFRKEGQNVTLSCEQNLNHDAMYWYRQDPGQGLRLIYYSQIVNDFQKGDIAEGYSVSREKKESFPLTVTSAQKNPTAFYLCASSIVGRDYGYTFGSGTRLTVV.

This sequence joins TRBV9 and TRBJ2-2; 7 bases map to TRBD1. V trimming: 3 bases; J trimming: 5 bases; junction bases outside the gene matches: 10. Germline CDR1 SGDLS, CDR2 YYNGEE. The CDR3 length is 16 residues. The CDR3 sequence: CASSASRGRRTGELFF. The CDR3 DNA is TGTGCCAGCAGCGCGAGTAGGGGGCGTCGGACCGGGGAGCTGTTTTTT. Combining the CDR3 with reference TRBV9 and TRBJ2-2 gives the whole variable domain DSGVTQTPKHLITATGQRVTLRCSPRSGDLSVYWYQQSLDQGLQFLIQYYNGEERAKGNILERFSAQQFPDLHSELNLSSLELGDSALYFCASSASRGRRTGELFFGEGSRLTVL.

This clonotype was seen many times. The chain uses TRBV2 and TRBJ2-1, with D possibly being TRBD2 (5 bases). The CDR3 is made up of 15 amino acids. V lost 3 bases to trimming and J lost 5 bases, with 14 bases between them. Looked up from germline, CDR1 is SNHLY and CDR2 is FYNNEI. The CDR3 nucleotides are TGTGCCAGCAGTGACACCCTGACCGGGGACAATGAGCAGTTCTTC. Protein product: CASSDTLTGDNEQFF.

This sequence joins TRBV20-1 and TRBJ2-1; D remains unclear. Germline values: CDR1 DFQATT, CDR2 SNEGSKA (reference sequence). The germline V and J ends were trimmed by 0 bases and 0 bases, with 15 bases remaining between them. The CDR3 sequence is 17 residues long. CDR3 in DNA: TGCAGTGCTAGAGATTGGCTCAGGAAGAGCTCCTACAATGAGCAGTTCTTC. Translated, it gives CSARDWLRKSSYNEQFF.

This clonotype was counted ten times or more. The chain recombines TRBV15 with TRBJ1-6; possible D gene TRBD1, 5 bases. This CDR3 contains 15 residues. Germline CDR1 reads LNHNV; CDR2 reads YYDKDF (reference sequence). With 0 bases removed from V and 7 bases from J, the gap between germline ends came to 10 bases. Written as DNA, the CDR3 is TGTGCCACCAGCAGAGATTTACAGGAGAATTCACCCCTCCACTTT. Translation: CATSRDLQENSPLHF.

CDR3 sequence reads: CASSSGQGFETQYF. CDR3 nucleotide sequence: TGTGCCAGCAGCTCCGGACAGGGCTTTGAGACCCAGTACTTC. The chain combines TRBV11-1 with TRBJ2-5; 8 nucleotides align to TRBD1. CDR3 length: 14 residues. The V gene's germline CDR1 is SGHAT and CDR2 FQDESV (reference sequence). The V segment lost 4 bases and the J segment 5 bases; nucleotides outside the gene matches: 6.